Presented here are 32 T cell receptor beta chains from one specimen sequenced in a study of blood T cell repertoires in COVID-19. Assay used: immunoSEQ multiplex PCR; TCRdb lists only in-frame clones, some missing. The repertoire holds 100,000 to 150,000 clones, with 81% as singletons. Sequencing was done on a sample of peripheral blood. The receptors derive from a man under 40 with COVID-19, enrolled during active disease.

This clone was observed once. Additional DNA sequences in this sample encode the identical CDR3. The CDR3: CASSLAGGSNQPQHF. CDR3 nucleotides: TGCGCCAGCAGCTTGGCCGGGGGTAGCAATCAGCCCCAGCATTTT. The genes are TRBV5-1 and TRBJ1-5, with a weak D call TRBD1 (5 bases). CDR1 SGHRS and CDR2 YFSETQ come from the germline V gene. The CDR3 is made up of 15 amino acids. Between the trimmed V and J ends, which lost 0 bases and 0 bases, there was a span of 7 bases.

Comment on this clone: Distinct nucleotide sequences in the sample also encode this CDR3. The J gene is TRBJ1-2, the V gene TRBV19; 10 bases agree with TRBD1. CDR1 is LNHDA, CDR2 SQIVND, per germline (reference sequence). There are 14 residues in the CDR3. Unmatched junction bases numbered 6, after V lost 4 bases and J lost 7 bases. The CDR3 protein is CASSSDRGRGGYTF. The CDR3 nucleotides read TGTGCCAGTAGTAGTGACAGGGGGCGCGGTGGCTACACCTTC. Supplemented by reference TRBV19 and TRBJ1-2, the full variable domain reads DGGITQSPKYLFRKEGQNVTLSCEQNLNHDAMYWYRQDPGQGLRLIYYSQIVNDFQKGDIAEGYSVSREKKESFPLTVTSAQKNPTAFYLCASSSDRGRGGYTFGSGTRLTVV.

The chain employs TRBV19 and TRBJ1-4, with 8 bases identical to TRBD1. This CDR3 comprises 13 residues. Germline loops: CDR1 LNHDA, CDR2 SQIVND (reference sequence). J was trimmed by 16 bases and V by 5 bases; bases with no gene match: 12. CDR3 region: CASSPTNRQGPFF. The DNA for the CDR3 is TGTGCCAGTAGTCCAACCAATCGACAGGGGCCGTTTTTT. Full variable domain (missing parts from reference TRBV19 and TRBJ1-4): DGGITQSPKYLFRKEGQNVTLSCEQNLNHDAMYWYRQDPGQGLRLIYYSQIVNDFQKGDIAEGYSVSREKKESFPLTVTSAQKNPTAFYLCASSPTNRQGPFFGSGTQLSVL.

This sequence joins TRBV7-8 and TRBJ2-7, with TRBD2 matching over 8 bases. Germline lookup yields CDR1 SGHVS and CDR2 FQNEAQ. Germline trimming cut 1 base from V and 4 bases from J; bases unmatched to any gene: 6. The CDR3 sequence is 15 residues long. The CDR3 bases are TGTGCCAGCAGCTTAGAAGCGGGAGTAGATTACGAGCAGTACTTC. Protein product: CASSLEAGVDYEQYF. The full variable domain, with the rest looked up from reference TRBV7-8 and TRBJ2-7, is GAGVSQSPRYKVAKRGQDVALRCDPISGHVSLFWYQQALGQGPEFLTYFQNEAQLDKSGLPSDRFFAERPEGSVSTLKIQRTQQEDSAVYLCASSLEAGVDYEQYFGPGTRLTVT.

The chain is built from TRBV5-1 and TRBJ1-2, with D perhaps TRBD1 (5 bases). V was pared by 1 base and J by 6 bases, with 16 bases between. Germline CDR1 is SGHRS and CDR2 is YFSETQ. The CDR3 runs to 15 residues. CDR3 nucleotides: TGCGCCAGCAGCTTGAGAGCAGGGCATTTGGATGGCTACACCTTC. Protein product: CASSLRAGHLDGYTF.

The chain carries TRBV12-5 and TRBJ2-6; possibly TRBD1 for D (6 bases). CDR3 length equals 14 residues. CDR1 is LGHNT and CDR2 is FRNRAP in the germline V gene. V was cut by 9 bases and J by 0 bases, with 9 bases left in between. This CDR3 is CASGTSSGANVLTF. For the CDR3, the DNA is TGTGCTAGCGGGACATCCTCTGGGGCCAACGTCCTGACTTTC.

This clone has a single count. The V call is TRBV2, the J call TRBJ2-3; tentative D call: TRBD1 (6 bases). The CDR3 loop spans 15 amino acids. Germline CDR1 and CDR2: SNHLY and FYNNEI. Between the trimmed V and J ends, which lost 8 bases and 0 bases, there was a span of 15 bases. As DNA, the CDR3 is TGTGCCAGCGACTTCCGGGACACTAGCACAGATACGCAGTATTTT. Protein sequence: CASDFRDTSTDTQYF.

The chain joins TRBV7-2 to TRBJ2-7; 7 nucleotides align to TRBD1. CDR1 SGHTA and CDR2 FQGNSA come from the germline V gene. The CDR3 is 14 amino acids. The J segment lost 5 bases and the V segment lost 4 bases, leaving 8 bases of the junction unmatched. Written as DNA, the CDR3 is TGTGCCAGCAGCTCATACAGGGGTCTTAACGAGCAGTACTTC. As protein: CASSSYRGLNEQYF.

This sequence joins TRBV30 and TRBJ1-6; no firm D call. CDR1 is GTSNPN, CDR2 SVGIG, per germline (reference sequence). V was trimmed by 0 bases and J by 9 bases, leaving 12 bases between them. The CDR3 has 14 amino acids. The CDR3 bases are TGTGCCTGGAGTGTAACCGAGAGGCGTTCACCCCTCCACTTT. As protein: CAWSVTERRSPLHF.

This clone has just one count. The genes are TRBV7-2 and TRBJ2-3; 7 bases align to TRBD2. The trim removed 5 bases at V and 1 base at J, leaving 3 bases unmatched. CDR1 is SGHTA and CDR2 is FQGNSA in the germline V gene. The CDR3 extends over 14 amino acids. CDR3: CASSPLAGTDTQYF. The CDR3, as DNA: TGTGCCAGCAGCCCTCTAGCGGGCACAGATACGCAGTATTTT. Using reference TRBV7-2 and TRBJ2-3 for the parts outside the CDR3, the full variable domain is GAGVSQSPSNKVTEKGKDVELRCDPISGHTALYWYRQSLGQGLEFLIYFQGNSAPDKSGLPSDRFSAERTGGSVSTLTIQRTQQEDSAVYLCASSPLAGTDTQYFGPGTRLTVL.

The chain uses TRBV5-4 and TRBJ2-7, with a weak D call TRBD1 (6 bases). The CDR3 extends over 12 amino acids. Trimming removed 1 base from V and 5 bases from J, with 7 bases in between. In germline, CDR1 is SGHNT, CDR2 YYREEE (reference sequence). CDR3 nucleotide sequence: TGTGCCAGCAGCTTGACAGGGAACGAGCAGTACTTC. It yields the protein CASSLTGNEQYF.

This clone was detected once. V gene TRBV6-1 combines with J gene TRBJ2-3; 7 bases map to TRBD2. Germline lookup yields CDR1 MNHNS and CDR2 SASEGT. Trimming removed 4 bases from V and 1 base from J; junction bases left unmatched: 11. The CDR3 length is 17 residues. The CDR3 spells CASSVDTQRGGTDTQYF. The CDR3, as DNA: TGTGCCAGCAGTGTAGATACTCAGCGGGGTGGCACAGATACGCAGTATTTT.

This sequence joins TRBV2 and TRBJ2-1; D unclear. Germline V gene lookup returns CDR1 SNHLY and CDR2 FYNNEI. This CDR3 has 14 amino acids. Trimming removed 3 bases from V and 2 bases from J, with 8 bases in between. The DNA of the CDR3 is TGTGCCAGCAGTGAGGCACACCCCTACAATGAGCAGTTCTTC. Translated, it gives CASSEAHPYNEQFF.

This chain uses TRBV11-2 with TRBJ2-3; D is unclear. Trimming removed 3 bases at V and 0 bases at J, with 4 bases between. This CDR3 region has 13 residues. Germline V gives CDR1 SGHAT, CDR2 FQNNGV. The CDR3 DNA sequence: TGTGCCAGCAGCTTGGGCAGCACAGATACGCAGTATTTT. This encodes CASSLGSTDTQYF.

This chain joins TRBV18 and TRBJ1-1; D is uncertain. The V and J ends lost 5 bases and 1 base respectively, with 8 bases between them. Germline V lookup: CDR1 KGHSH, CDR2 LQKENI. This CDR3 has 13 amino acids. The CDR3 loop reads CASSTEENTEAFF. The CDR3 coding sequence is TGTGCCAGCTCAACGGAGGAGAACACTGAAGCTTTCTTT. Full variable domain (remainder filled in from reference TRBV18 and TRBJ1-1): NAGVMQNPRHLVRRRGQEARLRCSPMKGHSHVYWYRQLPEEGLKFMVYLQKENIIDESGMPKERFSAEFPKEGPSILRIQQVVRGDSAAYFCASSTEENTEAFFGQGTRLTVV.

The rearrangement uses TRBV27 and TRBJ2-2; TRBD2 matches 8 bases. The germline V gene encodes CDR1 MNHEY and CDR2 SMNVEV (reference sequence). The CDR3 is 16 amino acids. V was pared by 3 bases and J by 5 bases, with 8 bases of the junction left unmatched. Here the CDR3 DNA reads TGTGCCAGCAGTTTGCCAGCGGGGGCCTGGACCGGGGAGCTGTTTTTT. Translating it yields CASSLPAGAWTGELFF.

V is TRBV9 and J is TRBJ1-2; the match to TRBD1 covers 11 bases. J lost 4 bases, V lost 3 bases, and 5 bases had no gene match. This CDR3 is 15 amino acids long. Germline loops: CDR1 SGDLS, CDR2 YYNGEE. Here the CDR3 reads CASSDGQGAGYGYTF. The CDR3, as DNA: TGTGCCAGCAGCGACGGACAGGGGGCGGGCTATGGCTACACCTTC.

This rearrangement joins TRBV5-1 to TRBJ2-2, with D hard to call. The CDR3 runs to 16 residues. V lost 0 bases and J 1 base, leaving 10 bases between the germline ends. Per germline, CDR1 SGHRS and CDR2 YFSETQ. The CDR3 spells CASSLVTRQNTGELFF. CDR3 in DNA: TGCGCCAGCAGCTTGGTAACCAGACAGAACACCGGGGAGCTGTTTTTT.

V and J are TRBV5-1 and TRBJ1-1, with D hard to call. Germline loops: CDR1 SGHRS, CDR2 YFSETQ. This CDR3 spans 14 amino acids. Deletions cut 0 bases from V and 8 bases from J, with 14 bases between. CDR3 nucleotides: TGCGCCAGCAGCTTGGCCGGGAATCATGAGGAAGCTTTCTTT. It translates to CASSLAGNHEEAFF. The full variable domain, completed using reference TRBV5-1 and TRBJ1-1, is KAGVTQTPRYLIKTRGQQVTLSCSPISGHRSVSWYQQTPGQGLQFLFEYFSETQRNKGNFPGRFSGRQFSNSRSEMNVSTLELGDSALYLCASSLAGNHEEAFFGQGTRLTVV.

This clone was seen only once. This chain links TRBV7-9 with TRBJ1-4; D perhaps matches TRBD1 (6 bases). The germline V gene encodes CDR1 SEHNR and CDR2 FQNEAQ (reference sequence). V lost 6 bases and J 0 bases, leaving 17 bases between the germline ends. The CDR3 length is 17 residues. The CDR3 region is CASSLRTVLATNEKLFF. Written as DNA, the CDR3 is TGTGCCAGCAGTTTACGGACAGTCCTTGCAACTAATGAAAAACTGTTTTTT.

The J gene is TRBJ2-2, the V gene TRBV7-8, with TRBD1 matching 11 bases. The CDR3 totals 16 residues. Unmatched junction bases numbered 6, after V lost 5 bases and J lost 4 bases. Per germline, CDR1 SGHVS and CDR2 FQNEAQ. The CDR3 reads CASSEGQGVGTGELFF. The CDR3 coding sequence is TGTGCCAGCAGCGAGGGACAGGGGGTTGGCACCGGGGAGCTGTTTTTT.

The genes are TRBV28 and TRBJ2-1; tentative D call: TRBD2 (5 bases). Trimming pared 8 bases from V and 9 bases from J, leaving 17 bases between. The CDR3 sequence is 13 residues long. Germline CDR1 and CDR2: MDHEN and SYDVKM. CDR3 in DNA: TGTGCCAGCGGCATAACGACTACTCCTGAGCAGTTCTTC. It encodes CASGITTTPEQFF.

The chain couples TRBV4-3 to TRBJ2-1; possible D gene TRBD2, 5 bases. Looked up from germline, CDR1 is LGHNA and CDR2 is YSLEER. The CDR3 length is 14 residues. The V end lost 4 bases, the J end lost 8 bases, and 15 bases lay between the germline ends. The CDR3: CASSPSRTWDEQFF. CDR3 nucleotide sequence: TGCGCCAGCAGCCCCTCTAGGACTTGGGATGAGCAGTTCTTC.

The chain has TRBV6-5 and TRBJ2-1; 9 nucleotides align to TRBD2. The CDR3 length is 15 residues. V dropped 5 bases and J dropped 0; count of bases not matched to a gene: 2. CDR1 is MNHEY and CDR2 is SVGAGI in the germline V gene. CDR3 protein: CASSLSGGSYNEQFF. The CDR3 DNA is TGTGCCAGCAGTCTTAGCGGGGGCTCCTACAATGAGCAGTTCTTC.

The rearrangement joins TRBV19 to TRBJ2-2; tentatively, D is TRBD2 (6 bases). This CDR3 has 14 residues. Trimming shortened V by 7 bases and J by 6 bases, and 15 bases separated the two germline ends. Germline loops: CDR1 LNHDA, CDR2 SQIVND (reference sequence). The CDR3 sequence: CASNKAGSPGELFF. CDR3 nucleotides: TGTGCCAGTAACAAGGCGGGAAGTCCCGGGGAGCTGTTTTTT.

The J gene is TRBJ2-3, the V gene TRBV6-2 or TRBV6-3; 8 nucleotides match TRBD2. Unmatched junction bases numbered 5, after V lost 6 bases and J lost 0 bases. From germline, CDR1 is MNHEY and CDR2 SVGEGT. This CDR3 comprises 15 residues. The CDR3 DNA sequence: TGTGCCAGCAGCCGTAGCGGGGCGAGCACAGATACGCAGTATTTT. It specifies CASSRSGASTDTQYF.

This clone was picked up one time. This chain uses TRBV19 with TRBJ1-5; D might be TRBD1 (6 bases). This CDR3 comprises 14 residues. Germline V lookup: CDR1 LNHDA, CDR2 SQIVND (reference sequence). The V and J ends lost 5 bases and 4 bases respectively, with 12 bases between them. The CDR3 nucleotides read TGTGCCAGTAGTCAGGGGTTTGAGAATCAGCCCCAGCATTTT. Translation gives CASSQGFENQPQHF. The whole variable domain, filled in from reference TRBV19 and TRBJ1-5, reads DGGITQSPKYLFRKEGQNVTLSCEQNLNHDAMYWYRQDPGQGLRLIYYSQIVNDFQKGDIAEGYSVSREKKESFPLTVTSAQKNPTAFYLCASSQGFENQPQHFGDGTRLSIL.

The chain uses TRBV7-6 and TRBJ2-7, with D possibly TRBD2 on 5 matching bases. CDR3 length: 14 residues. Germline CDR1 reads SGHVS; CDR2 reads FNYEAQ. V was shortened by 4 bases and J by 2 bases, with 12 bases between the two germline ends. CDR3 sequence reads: CASSSFSDPYEQYF. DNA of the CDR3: TGTGCCAGCAGCTCTTTTAGCGACCCCTACGAGCAGTACTTC.

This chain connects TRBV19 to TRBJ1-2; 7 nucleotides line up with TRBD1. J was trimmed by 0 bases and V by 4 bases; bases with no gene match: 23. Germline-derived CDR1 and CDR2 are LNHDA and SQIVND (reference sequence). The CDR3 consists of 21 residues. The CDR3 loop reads CASSTPYLGTANLQPNYGYTF. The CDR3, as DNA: TGTGCCAGTAGTACCCCCTACCTTGGGACAGCTAATTTGCAGCCTAACTATGGCTACACCTTC.

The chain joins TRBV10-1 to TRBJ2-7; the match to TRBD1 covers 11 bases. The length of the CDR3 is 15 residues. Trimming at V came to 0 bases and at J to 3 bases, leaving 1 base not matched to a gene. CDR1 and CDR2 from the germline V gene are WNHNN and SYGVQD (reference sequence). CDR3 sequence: CASSESGTGGYEQYF. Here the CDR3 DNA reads TGCGCCAGCAGTGAGTCCGGGACAGGGGGCTACGAGCAGTACTTC.

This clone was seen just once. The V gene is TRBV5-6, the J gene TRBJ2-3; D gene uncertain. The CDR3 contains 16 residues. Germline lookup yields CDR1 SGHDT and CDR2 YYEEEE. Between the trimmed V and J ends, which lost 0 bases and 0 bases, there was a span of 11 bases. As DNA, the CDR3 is TGTGCCAGCAGCTTGGGTACGGCGGTGAGCACAGATACGCAGTATTTT. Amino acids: CASSLGTAVSTDTQYF. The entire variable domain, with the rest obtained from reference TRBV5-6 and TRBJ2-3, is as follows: DAGVTQSPTHLIKTRGQQVTLRCSPKSGHDTVSWYQQALGQGPQFIFQYYEEEERQRGNFPDRFSGHQFPNYSSELNVNALLLGDSALYLCASSLGTAVSTDTQYFGPGTRLTVL.

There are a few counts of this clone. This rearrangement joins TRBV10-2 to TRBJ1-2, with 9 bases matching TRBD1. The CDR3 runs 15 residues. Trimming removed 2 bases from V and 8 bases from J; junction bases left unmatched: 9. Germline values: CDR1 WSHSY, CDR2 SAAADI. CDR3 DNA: TGCGCCAGCAGTGAGGGGGACAGGGCCTTTGGGGGCTACACCTTC. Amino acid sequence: CASSEGDRAFGGYTF.